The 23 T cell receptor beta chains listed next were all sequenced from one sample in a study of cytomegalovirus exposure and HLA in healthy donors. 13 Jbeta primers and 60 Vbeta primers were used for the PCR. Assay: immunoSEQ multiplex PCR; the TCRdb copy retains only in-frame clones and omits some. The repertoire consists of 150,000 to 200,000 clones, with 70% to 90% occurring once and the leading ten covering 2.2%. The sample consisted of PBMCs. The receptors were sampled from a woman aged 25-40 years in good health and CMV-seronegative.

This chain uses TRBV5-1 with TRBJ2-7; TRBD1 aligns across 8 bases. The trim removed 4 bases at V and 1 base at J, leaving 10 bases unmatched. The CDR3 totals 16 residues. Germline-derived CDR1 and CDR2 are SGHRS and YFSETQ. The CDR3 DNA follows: TGCGCCAGCAGCCCCCTCACCGGGACAGGATCCTACGAGCAGTACTTC. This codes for CASSPLTGTGSYEQYF.

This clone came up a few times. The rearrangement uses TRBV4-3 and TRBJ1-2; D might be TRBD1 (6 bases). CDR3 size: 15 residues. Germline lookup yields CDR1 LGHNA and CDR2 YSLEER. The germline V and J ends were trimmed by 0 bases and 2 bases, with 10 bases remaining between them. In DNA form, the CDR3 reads TGCGCCAGCAGCCAAGACCGGGACACGAACTATGGCTACACCTTC. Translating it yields CASSQDRDTNYGYTF.

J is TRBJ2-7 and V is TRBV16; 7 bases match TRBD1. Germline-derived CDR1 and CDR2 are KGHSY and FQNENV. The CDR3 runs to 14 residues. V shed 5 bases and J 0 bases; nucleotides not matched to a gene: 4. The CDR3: CASSVQGHSYEQYF. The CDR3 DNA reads TGTGCCAGCAGCGTACAGGGGCACTCCTACGAGCAGTACTTC.

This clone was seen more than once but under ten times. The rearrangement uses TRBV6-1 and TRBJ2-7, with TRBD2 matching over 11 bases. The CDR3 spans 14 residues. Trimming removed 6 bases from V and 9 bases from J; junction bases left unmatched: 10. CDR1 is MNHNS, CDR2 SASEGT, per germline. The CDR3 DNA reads TGTGCCAGCAGGGATAGCGGGAGGGCGAGGGGGCAGTACTTC. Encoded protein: CASRDSGRARGQYF.

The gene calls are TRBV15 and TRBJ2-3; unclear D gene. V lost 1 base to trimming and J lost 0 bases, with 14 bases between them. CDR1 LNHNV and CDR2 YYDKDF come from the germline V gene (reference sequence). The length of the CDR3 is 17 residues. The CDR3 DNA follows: TGTGCCACCAGCAGAGTAGGAGCAATACCTAGCACAGATACGCAGTATTTT. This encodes CATSRVGAIPSTDTQYF.

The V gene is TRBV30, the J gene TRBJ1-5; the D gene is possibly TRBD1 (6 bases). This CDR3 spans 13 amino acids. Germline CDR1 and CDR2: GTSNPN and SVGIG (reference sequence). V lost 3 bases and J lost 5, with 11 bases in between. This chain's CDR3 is CAWSQQGDQPQHF. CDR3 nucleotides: TGTGCCTGGAGCCAACAGGGCGATCAGCCCCAGCATTTT.

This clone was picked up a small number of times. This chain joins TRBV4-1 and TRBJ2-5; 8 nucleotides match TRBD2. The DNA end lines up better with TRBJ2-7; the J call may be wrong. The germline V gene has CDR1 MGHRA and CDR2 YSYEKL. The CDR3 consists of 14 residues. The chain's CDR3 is CASGHGGARDEQYF. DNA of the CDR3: TGCGCCAGTGGACACGGGGGGGCCAGGGACGAGCAGTACTTC.

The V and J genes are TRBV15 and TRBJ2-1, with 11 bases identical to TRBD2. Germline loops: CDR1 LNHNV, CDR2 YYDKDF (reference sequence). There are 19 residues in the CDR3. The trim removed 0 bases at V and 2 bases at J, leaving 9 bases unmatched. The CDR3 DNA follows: TGTGCCACCAGCAGAGATCCCTCCAAGGGACTAGCGGCCTACAATGAGCAGTTCTTC. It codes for CATSRDPSKGLAAYNEQFF.

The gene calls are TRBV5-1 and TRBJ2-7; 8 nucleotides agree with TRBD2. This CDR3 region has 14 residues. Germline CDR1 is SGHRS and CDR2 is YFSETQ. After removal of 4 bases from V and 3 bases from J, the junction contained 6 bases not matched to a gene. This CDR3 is CASSPRGGNYEQYF. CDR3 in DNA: TGCGCCAGCAGCCCTCGGGGGGGTAACTACGAGCAGTACTTC. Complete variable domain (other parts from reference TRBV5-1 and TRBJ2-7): KAGVTQTPRYLIKTRGQQVTLSCSPISGHRSVSWYQQTPGQGLQFLFEYFSETQRNKGNFPGRFSGRQFSNSRSEMNVSTLELGDSALYLCASSPRGGNYEQYFGPGTRLTVT.

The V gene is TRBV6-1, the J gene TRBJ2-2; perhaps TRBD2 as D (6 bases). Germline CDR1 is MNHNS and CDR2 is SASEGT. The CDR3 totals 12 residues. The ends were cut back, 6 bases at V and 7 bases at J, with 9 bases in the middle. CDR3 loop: CASRMGGGELFF. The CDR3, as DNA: TGTGCCAGCAGAATGGGGGGCGGGGAGCTGTTTTTT.

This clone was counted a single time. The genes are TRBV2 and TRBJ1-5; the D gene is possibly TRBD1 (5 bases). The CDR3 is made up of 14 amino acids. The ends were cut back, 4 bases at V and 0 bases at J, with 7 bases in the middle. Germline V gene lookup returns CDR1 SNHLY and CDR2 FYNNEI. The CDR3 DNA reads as TGTGCCAGCAGTGGACAGATTAGCAATCAGCCCCAGCATTTT. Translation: CASSGQISNQPQHF.

CDR3 bases: TGTGCCAGCAGCTTAGGACAGGGGGTATGGACAGATACGCAGTATTTT. It codes for CASSLGQGVWTDTQYF. V usage is TRBV5-6 and J usage is TRBJ2-3, with 10 bases matching TRBD1. The CDR3 has 16 residues. With 2 bases clipped from V and 3 bases from J, the junction kept 6 bases outside the gene matches. CDR1 and CDR2 from the germline V gene are SGHDT and YYEEEE. The whole variable domain, filled in from reference TRBV5-6 and TRBJ2-3, reads DAGVTQSPTHLIKTRGQQVTLRCSPKSGHDTVSWYQQALGQGPQFIFQYYEEEERQRGNFPDRFSGHQFPNYSSELNVNALLLGDSALYLCASSLGQGVWTDTQYFGPGTRLTVL.

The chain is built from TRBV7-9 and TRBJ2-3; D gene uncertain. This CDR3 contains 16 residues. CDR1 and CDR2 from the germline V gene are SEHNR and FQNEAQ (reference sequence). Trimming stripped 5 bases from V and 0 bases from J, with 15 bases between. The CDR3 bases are TGTGCCAGCAGCCTGGGCTTCGTCGGCAGCACAGATACGCAGTATTTT. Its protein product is CASSLGFVGSTDTQYF.

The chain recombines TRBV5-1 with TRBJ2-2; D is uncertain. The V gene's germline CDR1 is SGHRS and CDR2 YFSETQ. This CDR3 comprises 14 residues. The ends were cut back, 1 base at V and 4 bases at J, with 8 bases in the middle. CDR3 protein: CASSLFSFTGELFF. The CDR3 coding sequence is TGCGCCAGCAGCTTGTTCTCGTTCACCGGGGAGCTGTTTTTT. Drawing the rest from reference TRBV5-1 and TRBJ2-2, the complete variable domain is KAGVTQTPRYLIKTRGQQVTLSCSPISGHRSVSWYQQTPGQGLQFLFEYFSETQRNKGNFPGRFSGRQFSNSRSEMNVSTLELGDSALYLCASSLFSFTGELFFGEGSRLTVL.

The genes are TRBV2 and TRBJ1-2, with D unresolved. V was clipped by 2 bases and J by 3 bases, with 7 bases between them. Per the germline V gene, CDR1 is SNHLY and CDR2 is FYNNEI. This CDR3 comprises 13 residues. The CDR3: CASSELSDYGYTF. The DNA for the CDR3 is TGTGCCAGCAGTGAATTGTCGGACTATGGCTACACCTTC.

CDR3 amino acids: CASSLVLTGEKLFF. In DNA form, the CDR3 reads TGTGCCAGCAGCTTAGTCCTCACCGGTGAAAAACTGTTTTTT. The chain recombines TRBV7-9 with TRBJ1-4; D is ambiguous. The length of the CDR3 is 14 residues. CDR1 SEHNR and CDR2 FQNEAQ come from the germline V gene (reference sequence). V was cut by 1 base and J by 7 bases, with 10 bases left in between.

The CDR3 is CASSGAQGYGYTF. CDR3 sequence (DNA): TGTGCCAGCAGTGGTGCGCAGGGCTATGGCTACACCTTC. The chain is built from TRBV6-1 and TRBJ1-2, with D possibly TRBD1 on 5 matching bases. Trimming stripped 4 bases from V and 4 bases from J, with 10 bases between. The CDR3 length is 13 residues. Germline loops: CDR1 MNHNS, CDR2 SASEGT.

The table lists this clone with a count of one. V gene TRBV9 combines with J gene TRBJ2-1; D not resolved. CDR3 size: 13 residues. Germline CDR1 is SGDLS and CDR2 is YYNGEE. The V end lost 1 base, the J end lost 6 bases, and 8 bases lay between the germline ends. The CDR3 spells CASSVYVSNEQFF. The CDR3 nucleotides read TGTGCCAGCAGCGTATATGTCAGCAATGAGCAGTTCTTC.

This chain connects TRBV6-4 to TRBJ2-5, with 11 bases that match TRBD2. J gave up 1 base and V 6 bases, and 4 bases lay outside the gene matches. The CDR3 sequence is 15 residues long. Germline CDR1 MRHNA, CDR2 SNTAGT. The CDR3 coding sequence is TGTGCCAGCAGCGCCACTAGCGGGGGCCAAGAGACCCAGTACTTC. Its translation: CASSATSGGQETQYF.

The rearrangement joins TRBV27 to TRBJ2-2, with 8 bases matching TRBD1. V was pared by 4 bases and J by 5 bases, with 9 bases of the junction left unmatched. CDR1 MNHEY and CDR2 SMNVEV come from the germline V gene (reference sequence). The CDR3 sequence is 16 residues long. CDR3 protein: CASSSETGVHTGELFF. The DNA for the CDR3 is TGTGCCAGCAGTTCCGAGACAGGGGTGCATACCGGGGAGCTGTTTTTT.

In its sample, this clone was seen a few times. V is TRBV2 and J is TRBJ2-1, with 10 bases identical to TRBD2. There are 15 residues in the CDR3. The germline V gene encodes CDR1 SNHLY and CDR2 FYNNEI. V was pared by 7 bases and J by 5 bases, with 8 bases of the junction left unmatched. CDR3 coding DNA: TGTGCCAGCATGAGAAGCGGGAGGGCCCACAATGAGCAGTTCTTC. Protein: CASMRSGRAHNEQFF.

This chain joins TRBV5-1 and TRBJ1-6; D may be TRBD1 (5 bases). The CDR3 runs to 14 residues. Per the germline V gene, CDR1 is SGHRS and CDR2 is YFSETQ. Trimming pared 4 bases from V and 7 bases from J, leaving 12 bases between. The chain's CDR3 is CASSQGQSNSPLHF. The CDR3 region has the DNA TGCGCCAGCAGCCAAGGACAAAGCAATTCACCCCTCCACTTT. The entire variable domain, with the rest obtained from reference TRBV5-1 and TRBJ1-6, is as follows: KAGVTQTPRYLIKTRGQQVTLSCSPISGHRSVSWYQQTPGQGLQFLFEYFSETQRNKGNFPGRFSGRQFSNSRSEMNVSTLELGDSALYLCASSQGQSNSPLHFGNGTRLTVT.

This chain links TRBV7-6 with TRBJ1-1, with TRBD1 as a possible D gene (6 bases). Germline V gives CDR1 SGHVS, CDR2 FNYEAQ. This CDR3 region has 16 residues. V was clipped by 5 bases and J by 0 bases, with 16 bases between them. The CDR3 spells CASSLVTGSMNTEAFF. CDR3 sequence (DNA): TGTGCCAGCAGCCTCGTGACAGGCAGCATGAACACTGAAGCTTTCTTT.